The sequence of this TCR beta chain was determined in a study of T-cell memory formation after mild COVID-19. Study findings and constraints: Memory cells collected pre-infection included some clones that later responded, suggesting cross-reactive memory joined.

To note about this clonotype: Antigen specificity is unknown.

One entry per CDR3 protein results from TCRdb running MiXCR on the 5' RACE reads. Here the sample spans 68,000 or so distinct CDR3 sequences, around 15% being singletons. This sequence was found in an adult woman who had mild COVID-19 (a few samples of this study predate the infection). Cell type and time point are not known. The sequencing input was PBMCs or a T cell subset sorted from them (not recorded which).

The CDR3 loop is CASSQTTGLSDTQYF. The CDR3 coding sequence is TGTGCCAGCAGTCAAACGACAGGGTTGTCAGATACGCAGTATTTT. The chain carries TRBV6-5 and TRBJ2-3, with 7 bases matching TRBD1. V dropped 5 bases and J dropped 4; count of bases not matched to a gene: 9. CDR1 is MNHEY and CDR2 is SVGAGI in the germline V gene. The CDR3 consists of 15 residues.